Listed below are T cell receptor beta chains from one sample, sequenced in a study of blood T cell repertoires in COVID-19. Libraries were prepared by immunoSEQ multiplex PCR; TCRdb keeps only in-frame clonotypes and omits some of them. The table records a few hundred thousand clones, approximately 89% of them present only once. The sequencing input was PBMCs or T cells enriched from blood (not recorded which). The receptors derive from a man in his forties in a cohort exposed to, infected with or recovered from COVID-19 (not recorded which). Both conserved end residues are part of each CDR3. D genes are given only for firm matches. Clone size is not always given. Where it is, it says once, few, many or a class for expanded clones.

abundance,v_gene,d_gene,j_gene,CDR3nt,CDR3aa
-,TRBV9,-,TRBJ1-1,TGTGCCAGCAGCGTAACGGGGAACACTGAAGCTTTCTTT,CASSVTGNTEAFF
-,TRBV2,-,TRBJ1-2,TGTGCCAGCAGTGATACAGCTCAGGATGGCTACACCTTC,CASSDTAQDGYTF
once,TRBV19,-,TRBJ1-2,TGTGCCAGTAATAGCAACAGGAGAATTAACTATGGCTACACCTTC,CASNSNRRINYGYTF
-,TRBV7-9,TRBD2,TRBJ2-2,TGTGCCAGCAGCTTAGCCAGGACTAGCGGGGGCTCGAGCGGGGAGCTGTTTTTT,CASSLARTSGGSSGELFF
-,TRBV9,TRBD1,TRBJ2-1,TGTGCCAGCAGCGCCTCGGGACAGACCTACAATGAGCAGTTCTTC,CASSASGQTYNEQFF
once,TRBV5-1,-,TRBJ1-1,TGCGCCACCTCCCGAGCAGGGATGAACACTGAAGCTTTCTTT,CATSRAGMNTEAFF
-,TRBV3-1/TRBV3-2,-,TRBJ1-6,TGTGCCAGCAGCCAAGATTCGGACACGGCGAACCGACTCTACTCACCCCTCCACTTT,CASSQDSDTANRLYSPLHF
-,TRBV7-2,-,TRBJ2-2,TGTGCCAGCAGCTTAGTTCGAGGGAACACCGGGGAGCTGTTTTTT,CASSLVRGNTGELFF
-,TRBV2,TRBD1,TRBJ1-2,TGTGCCAGCAGGCCGGGACAGCAGAACTATGGCTACACCTTC,CASRPGQQNYGYTF
-,TRBV3-1/TRBV3-2,-,TRBJ2-7,TGTGCCAGCAGCCCCCCTAGCTCCTACGAGCAGTACTTC,CASSPPSSYEQYF
-,TRBV27,TRBD1,TRBJ2-7,TGTGCCAGCAGTTTATTCCGGGACAGGGGAGCCGAGCAGTACTTC,CASSLFRDRGAEQYF
-,TRBV5-1,-,TRBJ1-4,TGCGCCAGCAGCATAACAGGATGGGGTAATGAAAAACTGTTTTTT,CASSITGWGNEKLFF
-,TRBV5-5,-,TRBJ2-7,TGTGCCAGCAGCTTGCGACGGAGCTCCTACGAGCAGTACTTC,CASSLRRSSYEQYF
-,TRBV6-5,TRBD1,TRBJ2-7,TGTGCCAGCAGTTACTCGACAGGGAGCTCCTACGAGCAGTACTTC,CASSYSTGSSYEQYF
-,TRBV7-2,TRBD1,TRBJ2-5,TGTGCCAGCAGCTTAAATGTCAGGGGGCGAGAGACCCAGTACTTC,CASSLNVRGRETQYF
many,TRBV5-4,TRBD1,TRBJ1-1,TGTGCCAGCAGCATGGGACAGGGTGCTTTCTTT,CASSMGQGAFF
-,TRBV6-5,-,TRBJ2-2,TGTGCCAGCAGTTATATTTCCGGGAACACCGGGGAGCTGTTTTTT,CASSYISGNTGELFF
-,TRBV19,TRBD1,TRBJ2-1,TGTGCCAGTAGTATATGGCCGGGACAGGGATGGGATGAGCAGTTCTTC,CASSIWPGQGWDEQFF
-,TRBV5-4,TRBD2,TRBJ2-2,TGTGCCAGCAGCATTAGCGGGAGCCCCCCCGGGGAGCTGTTTTTT,CASSISGSPPGELFF
-,TRBV5-4,-,TRBJ2-3,TGTGCCAGCAGCGAGTGGCGTGCGGGGTATGATACGCAGTATTTT,CASSEWRAGYDTQYF
-,TRBV27,TRBD2,TRBJ2-5,TGTGCCAGCAGTTCCCGGCGGACTAGCGGGAGGAGGGGAGAGACCCAGTACTTC,CASSSRRTSGRRGETQYF
once,TRBV12-2,-,TRBJ2-1,TGTGCAAGTCGCTTGAGCCCAGGACTAGCGGGACCCTACAATGAGCAGTTCTTC,CASRLSPGLAGPYNEQFF
-,TRBV7-2,-,TRBJ2-2,TGTGCCAGCAGTCAGGGAAACACCGGGGAGCTGTTTTTT,CASSQGNTGELFF
-,TRBV5-1,TRBD2,TRBJ2-3,TGCGCCAGCAGCTCGGGGACTAGCGGGAGAGGCACAGATACGCAGTATTTT,CASSSGTSGRGTDTQYF
-,TRBV3-1/TRBV3-2,TRBD2,TRBJ2-1,TGTGCCAGCAGTCGAAGCGGGGGGAGCTCCTACAATGAGCAGTTCTTC,CASSRSGGSSYNEQFF
-,TRBV7-9,TRBD1,TRBJ2-2,TGTGCCAGCAGCTTCTCCGGGACAGGGGGAACCGGGGAGCTGTTTTTT,CASSFSGTGGTGELFF
-,TRBV19,-,TRBJ2-3,TGTGCCAGTAGTATAGTATGGGGCCTACGCACAGATACGCAGTATTTT,CASSIVWGLRTDTQYF
-,TRBV14,-,TRBJ1-1,TGTGCCAGCAGCCAAGGGCGGCGCACTGAAGCTTTCTTT,CASSQGRRTEAFF
-,TRBV27,-,TRBJ1-1,TGTGCCAGCAGTTCTCCGGACAGTGGTACTGAAGCTTTCTTT,CASSSPDSGTEAFF
few,TRBV20-1,-,TRBJ1-1,TGCAGTGCTAGTCAGAGTAAGGGAGGGACTGAAGCTTTCTTT,CSASQSKGGTEAFF
-,TRBV7-2,TRBD2,TRBJ2-1,TGTGCCAGCAGCCCGTCGGGTAGCGGGAGGGCCGGGTCCTACAATGAGCAGTTCTTC,CASSPSGSGRAGSYNEQFF
-,TRBV7-3,-,TRBJ2-2,TGTGCCAGCAGCCTCAATCCGGGACTCCCGAGGGGCGGGGAGCTGTTTTTT,CASSLNPGLPRGGELFF
-,TRBV5-1,TRBD1,TRBJ1-4,TGCGCCAGCAGCTTGACCGGGACAGGGAATGAAAAACTGTTTTTT,CASSLTGTGNEKLFF
-,TRBV24-1,TRBD1,TRBJ1-1,TGTGCCACTCAGGGGGCCTTTGACACTGAAGCTTTCTTT,CATQGAFDTEAFF
-,TRBV18,TRBD1,TRBJ2-3,TGTGCCAGCTCACCGTTCTATGGGACAGGGGGGAAGACAGATACGCAGTATTTT,CASSPFYGTGGKTDTQYF
-,TRBV10-3,-,TRBJ2-3,TGTGCCATCAGCGGAGTTGATACGCAGTATTTT,CAISGVDTQYF
-,TRBV2,TRBD1,TRBJ1-1,TGTGCCAGCACCCTACAGGGGGCTCACACTGAAGCTTTCTTT,CASTLQGAHTEAFF
-,TRBV9,TRBD1,TRBJ1-2,TGTGCCAGCAGCCCTACAGGGGAGAACTATGGCTACACCTTC,CASSPTGENYGYTF
-,TRBV10-3,-,TRBJ2-1,TGTGCCATCAGTGAGTTGAGTCTCAATGAGCAGTTCTTC,CAISELSLNEQFF
-,TRBV14,-,TRBJ2-1,TGTGCCAGCAGCCAACTTCGCTCCTACAATGAGCAGTTCTTC,CASSQLRSYNEQFF
many,TRBV14,TRBD1,TRBJ1-1,TGTGCCAGCAGCCGTTTTACACAGGGGCCGAACACTGAAGCTTTCTTT,CASSRFTQGPNTEAFF
-,TRBV7-9,TRBD2,TRBJ2-7,TGTGCCAGCAGCCCAAGTGGGGGGGTACACTACGAGCAGTACTTC,CASSPSGGVHYEQYF
-,TRBV7-3,-,TRBJ1-2,TGTGCCAGCAGCTCCCTACAGGGAGCGATTACCTTC,CASSSLQGAITF
-,TRBV24-1,TRBD1,TRBJ2-5,TGTGCCACCAGTGATTTGCGGGGACAGTTAGAGACCCAGTACTTC,CATSDLRGQLETQYF
-,TRBV6-4,-,TRBJ1-1,TGTGCCAGCAGTGTTGGGGGGATGAACACTGAAGCTTTCTTT,CASSVGGMNTEAFF
-,TRBV7-9,-,TRBJ1-2,TGTGCCAGCAGCTTAGTCGGTCGCCTTGGCTACACCTTC,CASSLVGRLGYTF
-,TRBV5-3,TRBD2,TRBJ2-3,TGTGCCAGCCCAGGCCCAGCGGGACGAGATACGCAGTATTTT,CASPGPAGRDTQYF
-,TRBV19,-,TRBJ1-1,TGTGCCAGTAGTCCGAGGACAGACAACACTGAAGCTTTCTTT,CASSPRTDNTEAFF
-,TRBV18,-,TRBJ2-6,TGTGCCAGCTCACCAATCCAGGGGTTGGGAGCCGGGGCCAACGTCCTGACTTTC,CASSPIQGLGAGANVLTF
-,TRBV7-9,TRBD2,TRBJ2-7,TGTGCCAGCAGCTTAGACGTATCCGGGACTAGGAAGTACGAGCAGTACTTC,CASSLDVSGTRKYEQYF
-,TRBV10-2,-,TRBJ2-7,TGCGCCAGCAGTGCGGTGAAGGAGTTCTCCTACGAGCAGTACTTC,CASSAVKEFSYEQYF
-,TRBV28,TRBD2,TRBJ2-3,TGTGCCAGCAGTTTGGCGGGAGGCGGTGCAGATACGCAGTATTTT,CASSLAGGGADTQYF
-,TRBV18,TRBD2,TRBJ2-1,TGTGCCAGCTCACCACCGGCGGGAGATCATGAGCAGTTCTTC,CASSPPAGDHEQFF
-,TRBV9,TRBD2,TRBJ2-7,TGTGCCAGCAGCAGGACTAGCGACACCTACGAGCAGTACTTC,CASSRTSDTYEQYF
-,TRBV6-5,TRBD1,TRBJ1-5,TGTGCCAGCACCGAGGACAGGGCCCAGCCCCAGCATTTT,CASTEDRAQPQHF
-,TRBV11-2,TRBD2,TRBJ2-1,TGTGCCAGCAGCCGAGATAGAGGGAGGGCCACCAATGAGCAGTTCTTC,CASSRDRGRATNEQFF
-,TRBV3-1/TRBV3-2,-,TRBJ1-2,TGTGCCAGCAGCCAATCCAATTTCGGCTACACCTTC,CASSQSNFGYTF